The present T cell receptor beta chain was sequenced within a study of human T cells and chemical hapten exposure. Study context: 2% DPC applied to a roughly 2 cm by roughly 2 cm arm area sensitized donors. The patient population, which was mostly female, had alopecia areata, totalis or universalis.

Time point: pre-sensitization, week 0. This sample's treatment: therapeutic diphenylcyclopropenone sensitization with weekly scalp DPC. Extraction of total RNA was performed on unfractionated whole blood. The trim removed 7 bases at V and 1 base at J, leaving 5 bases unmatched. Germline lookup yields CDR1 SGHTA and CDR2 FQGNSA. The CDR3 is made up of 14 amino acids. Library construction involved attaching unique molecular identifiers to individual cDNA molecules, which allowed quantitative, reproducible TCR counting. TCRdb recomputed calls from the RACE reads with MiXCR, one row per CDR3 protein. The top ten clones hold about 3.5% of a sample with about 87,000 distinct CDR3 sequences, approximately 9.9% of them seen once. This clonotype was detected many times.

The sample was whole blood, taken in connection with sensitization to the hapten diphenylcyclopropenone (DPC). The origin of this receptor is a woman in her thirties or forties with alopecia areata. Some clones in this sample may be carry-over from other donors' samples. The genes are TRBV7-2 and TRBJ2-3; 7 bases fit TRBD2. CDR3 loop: CASIRGDRTDTQYF. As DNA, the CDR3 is TGTGCCAGCATCCGGGGGGACCGCACAGATACGCAGTATTTT.